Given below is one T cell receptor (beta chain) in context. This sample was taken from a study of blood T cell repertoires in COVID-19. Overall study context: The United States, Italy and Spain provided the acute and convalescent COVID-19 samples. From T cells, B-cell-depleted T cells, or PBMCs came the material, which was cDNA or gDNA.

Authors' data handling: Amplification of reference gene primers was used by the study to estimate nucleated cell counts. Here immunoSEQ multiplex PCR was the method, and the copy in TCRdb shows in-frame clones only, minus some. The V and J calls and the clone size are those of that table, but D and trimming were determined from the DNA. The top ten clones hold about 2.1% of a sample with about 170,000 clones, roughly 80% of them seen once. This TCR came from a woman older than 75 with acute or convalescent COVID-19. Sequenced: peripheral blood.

The CDR3 protein is CASSLDLSTGRGYTF. The CDR3 region has the DNA TGTGCCAGCAGCTTAGATCTAAGTACAGGGCGCGGCTACACCTTC. This chain links TRBV11-2 with TRBJ1-2; maybe TRBD1 (6 bases). Trimming took off 0 bases at V and 8 bases at J, with 16 bases between the two ends. The CDR3 runs 15 residues. Germline V gene data show CDR1 as SGHAT and CDR2 as FQNNGV.